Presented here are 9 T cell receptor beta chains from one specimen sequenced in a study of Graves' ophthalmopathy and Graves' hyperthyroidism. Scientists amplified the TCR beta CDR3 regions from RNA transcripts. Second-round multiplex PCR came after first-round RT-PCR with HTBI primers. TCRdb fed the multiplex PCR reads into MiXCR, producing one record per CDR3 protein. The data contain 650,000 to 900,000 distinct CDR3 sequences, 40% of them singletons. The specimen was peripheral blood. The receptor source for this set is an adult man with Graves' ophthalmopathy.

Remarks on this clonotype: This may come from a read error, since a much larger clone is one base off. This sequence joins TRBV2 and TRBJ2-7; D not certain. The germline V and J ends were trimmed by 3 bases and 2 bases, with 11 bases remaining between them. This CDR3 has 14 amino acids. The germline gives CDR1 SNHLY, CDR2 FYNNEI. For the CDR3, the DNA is TGTGCCAGCAGTGAGGCCTTTCGGCCCTACGAGCAGTACTTC. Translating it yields CASSEAFRPYEQYF.

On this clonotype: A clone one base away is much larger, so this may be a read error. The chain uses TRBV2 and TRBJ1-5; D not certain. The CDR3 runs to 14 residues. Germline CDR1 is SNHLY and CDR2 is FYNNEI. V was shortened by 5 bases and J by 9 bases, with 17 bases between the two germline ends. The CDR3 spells CASSNRTGQSPQHF. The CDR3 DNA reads TGTGCCAGCAGTAACCGGACCGGCCAATCGCCCCAGCATTTT.

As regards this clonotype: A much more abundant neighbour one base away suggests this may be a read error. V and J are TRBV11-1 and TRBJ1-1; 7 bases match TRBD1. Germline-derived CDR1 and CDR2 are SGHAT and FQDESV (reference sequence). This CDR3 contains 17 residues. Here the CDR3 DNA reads TGTGCCTGCAGCCAGACAGGGTTTTGGGTAAAGAACACTGAAGCTTTCTTT. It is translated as CACSQTGFWVKNTEAFF.

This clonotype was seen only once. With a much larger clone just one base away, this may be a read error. The CDR3 region has the DNA TGTGCCACCAGTGATTCGGGGGTAGTCGCTGAAGCTTCCTTT. Translated, it gives CATSDSGVVAEASF. The chain carries TRBV24-1 and TRBJ1-1; D might be TRBD1 (5 bases). CDR1 is KGHDR, CDR2 SFDVKD, per germline. The CDR3 loop spans 14 amino acids.

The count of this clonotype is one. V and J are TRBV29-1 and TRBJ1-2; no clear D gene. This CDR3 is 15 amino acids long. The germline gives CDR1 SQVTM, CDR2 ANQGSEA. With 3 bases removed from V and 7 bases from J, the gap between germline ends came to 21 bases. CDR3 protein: CSVDGHVYGWGGYTF. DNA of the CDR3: TGCAGCGTTGATGGGCACGTCTATGGTTGGGGTGGCTACACCTTC. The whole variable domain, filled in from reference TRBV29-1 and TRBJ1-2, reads SAVISQKPSRDICQRGTSLTIQCQVDSQVTMMFWYRQQPGQSLTLIATANQGSEATYESGFVIDKFPISRPNLTFSTLTVSNMSPEDSSIYLCSVDGHVYGWGGYTFGSGTRLTVV.

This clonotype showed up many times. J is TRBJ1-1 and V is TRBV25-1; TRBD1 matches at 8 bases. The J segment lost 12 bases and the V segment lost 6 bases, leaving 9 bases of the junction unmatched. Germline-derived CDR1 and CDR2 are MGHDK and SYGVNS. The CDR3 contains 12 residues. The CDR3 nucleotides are TGTGCCAGCAGCGACCGGACAGGGATAACTTTCTTT. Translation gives CASSDRTGITFF.

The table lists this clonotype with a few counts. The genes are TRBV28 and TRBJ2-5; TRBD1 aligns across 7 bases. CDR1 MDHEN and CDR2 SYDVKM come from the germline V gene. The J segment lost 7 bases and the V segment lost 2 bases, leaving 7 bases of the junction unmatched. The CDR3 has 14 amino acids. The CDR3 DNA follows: TGTGCCAGCAGTTTAAGGCAGGGACAGATGACCCAGTACTTC. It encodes CASSLRQGQMTQYF.

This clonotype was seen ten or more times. DNA for the CDR3: TGCAGCGTTTTGATCGAGACAAGTGGCAATCAGCCCCAGCATTTT. Translation: CSVLIETSGNQPQHF. The chain links TRBV29-1 to TRBJ1-5; D gene unclear. The germline CDR1 and CDR2 sequences are SQVTM and ANQGSEA. V shed 5 bases and J shed 2 bases, with 16 bases lying between them. CDR3 size: 15 residues. Filled out from reference TRBV29-1 and TRBJ1-5, the complete variable domain reads SAVISQKPSRDICQRGTSLTIQCQVDSQVTMMFWYRQQPGQSLTLIATANQGSEATYESGFVIDKFPISRPNLTFSTLTVSNMSPEDSSIYLCSVLIETSGNQPQHFGDGTRLSIL.

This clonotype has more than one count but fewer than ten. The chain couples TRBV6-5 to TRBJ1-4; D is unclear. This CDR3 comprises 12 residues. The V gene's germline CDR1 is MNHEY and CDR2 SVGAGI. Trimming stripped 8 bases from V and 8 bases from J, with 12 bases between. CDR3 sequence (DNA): TGTGCCAGCGGGCCATCCCGGGAAAAACTGTTTTTT. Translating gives CASGPSREKLFF.